This T cell receptor beta chain originates from a study of T-cell memory formation after mild COVID-19. Study as a whole: TCR clusters largely stayed donor specific. Study findings and constraints: Day 15 to 85 contracting clones showed balanced CD4/CD8; later expanders leaned CD4+. Those CD4+ clones that contracted were mainly in CM and EM (CD8+ ones in EMRA).

It was 5'RACE with constant-segment primers that produced the TCR alpha and TCR beta cDNA libraries, which carried sample barcodes and UMIs. TCRdb processed the 5' RACE reads anew with MiXCR; each CDR3 protein has one entry. The table lists around 310,000 distinct CDR3 sequences, 20% to 25% of them singletons. This clonotype was seen a handful of times. Its cognate antigen is unknown. Trimming at V came to 3 bases and at J to 7 bases, leaving 10 bases not matched to a gene. Germline lookup yields CDR1 DFQATT and CDR2 SNEGSKA (reference sequence). The CDR3 totals 15 residues. The specimen sequenced was PBMCs or a T cell subset sorted from them (not recorded which). The receptor was derived from a young man who had mild COVID-19 (a few samples of this study predate the infection). Cell type and time point are not known. The V call is TRBV20-1, the J call TRBJ2-2, with 8 bases aligning to TRBD2. The CDR3 region is CSASDGGAYDGELFF. CDR3 nucleotides: TGCAGTGCTAGTGACGGGGGGGCCTATGACGGGGAGCTGTTTTTT.